This T cell receptor (beta chain) emerged from a study of blood T cell repertoires in COVID-19. Study-level information: The study drew acute and convalescent COVID-19 samples from the United States, Italy and Spain. The analysed material was cDNA or gDNA that came from T cells, B-cell-depleted T cells, or PBMCs.

Original methodology: Reference gene primer amplification gave estimated nucleated cell counts. Sequenced by immunoSEQ multiplex PCR; TCRdb stores in-frame clones only, minus some. V and J calls and clone size come straight from that table; D and trimming were deduced from the DNA. This sample has 150,000 to 200,000 clones, with under 85% found just once. V gave up 1 base and J gave up 1 base, with 11 bases separating them. The CDR3 consists of 15 residues. Germline CDR1 reads SGHTS; CDR2 reads YDEGEE. The clonotype originates from a man between 65 and 80 years old with acute or convalescent COVID-19. Sequencing input: peripheral blood. The chain couples TRBV5-8 to TRBJ1-1; D is uncertain. The CDR3 region is CASSLTRGWNTEAFF. Written as DNA, the CDR3 is TGTGCCAGCAGCTTGACTCGGGGATGGAACACTGAAGCTTTCTTT.